The 26 T cell receptor beta chains reported below all come from one sample, sequenced in a study of shared clonotypes between healthy human individuals. Repertoires were generated with immunoSEQ multiplex PCR, while TCRdb's copy carries only in-frame clones and drops some. The sample lists 2 million to 2.5 million clones, more than 80% occurring once. The sequencing input was naive CD4+ T cells from PBMCs. Subset of the sample: CD45RA+ positively selected. Source of these receptors: a man between 18 and 29 years old in good health. Some clones in this sample may be carry-over from other donors' samples.

This clone was seen just once. This chain links TRBV30 with TRBJ2-1; 7 bases align to TRBD2. This CDR3 is 15 amino acids long. The V segment lost 0 bases and the J segment 2 bases; nucleotides outside the gene matches: 4. The germline gives CDR1 GTSNPN, CDR2 SVGIG (reference sequence). The CDR3 region is CAWSVLGGTYNEQFF. The DNA of the CDR3 is TGTGCCTGGAGTGTACTGGGGGGGACCTACAATGAGCAGTTCTTC. Full variable domain (outside the CDR3, taken from reference TRBV30 and TRBJ2-1): SQTIHQWPATLVQPVGSPLSLECTVEGTSNPNLYWYRQAAGRGLQLLFYSVGIGQISSEVPQNLSASRPQDRQFILSSKKLLLSDSGFYLCAWSVLGGTYNEQFFGPGTRLTVL.

The chain links TRBV29-1 to TRBJ1-5; the match to TRBD1 covers 7 bases. V lost 7 bases, J lost 2 bases, and 5 bases stayed unmatched. The germline CDR1 and CDR2 sequences are SQVTM and ANQGSEA. The CDR3 has 13 residues. Here the CDR3 reads CSARDSGNQPQHF. The CDR3 bases are TGCAGCGCCAGGGACAGTGGCAATCAGCCCCAGCATTTT.

This rearrangement joins TRBV5-6 to TRBJ2-7; 9 nucleotides match TRBD1. This CDR3 has 18 amino acids. Per the germline V gene, CDR1 is SGHDT and CDR2 is YYEEEE. Trimming removed 0 bases from V and 0 bases from J; junction bases left unmatched: 10. The CDR3 DNA sequence: TGTGCCAGCAGCTTGGAGTTTGGGACAGGGTATAACTCCTACGAGCAGTACTTC. Translation: CASSLEFGTGYNSYEQYF. The full variable domain, its missing parts supplied by reference TRBV5-6 and TRBJ2-7, is DAGVTQSPTHLIKTRGQQVTLRCSPKSGHDTVSWYQQALGQGPQFIFQYYEEEERQRGNFPDRFSGHQFPNYSSELNVNALLLGDSALYLCASSLEFGTGYNSYEQYFGPGTRLTVT.

This chain links TRBV30 with TRBJ2-1; maybe TRBD2 (5 bases). The CDR3 extends over 14 amino acids. Per the germline V gene, CDR1 is GTSNPN and CDR2 is SVGIG (reference sequence). With 0 bases removed from V and 10 bases from J, the gap between germline ends came to 16 bases. In DNA, the CDR3 is TGTGCCTGGAGTGTAAACTTTCGCGGGCCGGAGCAGTTCTTC. Its protein is CAWSVNFRGPEQFF.

This sequence joins TRBV28 and TRBJ1-1; D possibly corresponds to TRBD1 (6 bases). V was clipped by 4 bases and J by 5 bases, with 23 bases between them. The CDR3 totals 17 residues. Germline values: CDR1 MDHEN, CDR2 SYDVKM. As DNA, the CDR3 is TGTGCCAGCAGTTATGCTCGGGACACCCCCTGGGGGACTGAAGCTTTCTTT. Encoded protein: CASSYARDTPWGTEAFF.

In DNA, the CDR3 is TGTGCCAGCAGCCAAGGTGGGAGCTCTAGCACAGATACGCAGTATTTT. It is translated as CASSQGGSSSTDTQYF. This chain links TRBV28 with TRBJ2-3, with D possibly being TRBD2 (5 bases). Germline assignment: CDR1 MDHEN and CDR2 SYDVKM. V was trimmed by 6 bases and J by 0 bases, leaving 16 bases between them. The CDR3 has 16 amino acids.

The rearrangement joins TRBV28 to TRBJ2-7; 7 bases align to TRBD2. The V gene end was trimmed by 6 bases and the J gene end by 5 bases; junction bases not matched to a gene: 16. The CDR3 spans 16 residues. The V gene's germline CDR1 is MDHEN and CDR2 SYDVKM. In DNA form, the CDR3 reads TGTGCCAGCAGATTAACTAAGCGGGGAGGGCCTGACGAGCAGTACTTC. It yields the protein CASRLTKRGGPDEQYF.

The genes are TRBV30 and TRBJ2-6; D is perhaps TRBD1 (6 bases). V was pared by 0 bases and J by 0 bases, with 30 bases between. The CDR3 consists of 23 residues. CDR1 is GTSNPN, CDR2 SVGIG, per germline (reference sequence). CDR3 bases: TGTGCCTGGAGTGTAAATCCCTTTGCCGGGCAAAGGGGGTCCTTCTCTGGGGCCAACGTCCTGACTTTC. Protein product: CAWSVNPFAGQRGSFSGANVLTF.

The chain couples TRBV28 to TRBJ2-1; weak D call: TRBD2 (6 bases). V gave up 2 bases and J gave up 0 bases, with 11 bases separating them. Germline-derived CDR1 and CDR2 are MDHEN and SYDVKM. The CDR3 has 16 amino acids. The CDR3 protein is CASSLGGAGSYNEQFF. DNA for the CDR3: TGTGCCAGCAGTTTAGGCGGGGCTGGCTCCTACAATGAGCAGTTCTTC.

V gene TRBV7-2 combines with J gene TRBJ1-5; no firm D call. The germline V gene has CDR1 SGHTA and CDR2 FQGNSA. V dropped 4 bases and J dropped 2 bases, with 18 bases sitting between them. The length of the CDR3 is 17 residues. The DNA of the CDR3 is TGTGCCAGCAGCTCATACAACCCCCGGGTCGGCAATCAGCCCCAGCATTTT. As protein: CASSSYNPRVGNQPQHF.

The V call is TRBV9, the J call TRBJ2-7; no definite D call. Per the germline V gene, CDR1 is SGDLS and CDR2 is YYNGEE. Deletions cut 1 base from V and 0 bases from J, with 11 bases between. The CDR3 has 15 residues. The CDR3: CASSVNPYSSYEQYF. As DNA, the CDR3 is TGTGCCAGCAGCGTAAACCCGTACAGCTCCTACGAGCAGTACTTC.

This chain uses TRBV5-1 with TRBJ1-2; maybe TRBD1 (6 bases). With 0 bases removed from V and 4 bases from J, the gap between germline ends came to 13 bases. Germline V CDR1 and CDR2: SGHRS, YFSETQ. The CDR3 covers 15 residues. The CDR3 loop is CASSLARDKIYGYTF. For the CDR3, the DNA is TGCGCCAGCAGCTTGGCCCGGGACAAGATCTATGGCTACACCTTC.

The chain recombines TRBV6-5 with TRBJ2-5; D assignment may be TRBD1 or TRBD2 (5 bases each). There are 14 residues in the CDR3. Germline V gene lookup returns CDR1 MNHEY and CDR2 SVGAGI. V was clipped by 6 bases and J by 5 bases, with 16 bases between them. CDR3 sequence (DNA): TGTGCCAGCAGCCCCGGGACCCATAGGGAGACCCAGTACTTC. Protein product: CASSPGTHRETQYF.

This chain uses TRBV9 with TRBJ1-1; 8 bases line up with TRBD1. From germline, CDR1 is SGDLS and CDR2 YYNGEE. The CDR3 is 16 residues long. V lost 0 bases to trimming and J lost 1 base; unmatched junction nucleotides: 5. The CDR3 DNA reads TGTGCCAGCAGCGTAGGAGGACAGGGTCAGAACACTGAAGCTTTCTTT. Translated, it gives CASSVGGQGQNTEAFF.

CDR3 sequence (DNA): TGTGCCAGCAGCCCCCGGGGGCGCGGGAGTTACACCGGGGAGCTGTTTTTT. It translates to CASSPRGRGSYTGELFF. The chain has TRBV4-2 and TRBJ2-2, with D possibly being TRBD2 (7 bases). This CDR3 comprises 17 residues. Trimming pared 4 bases from V and 3 bases from J, leaving 18 bases between. Germline values: CDR1 LGHNA, CDR2 YNFKEQ.

This chain joins TRBV28 and TRBJ1-5; possible D gene TRBD1, 5 bases. The V end was cut by 3 bases, the J end by 7 bases, with 10 bases between. Germline V lookup: CDR1 MDHEN, CDR2 SYDVKM. The CDR3 sequence is 13 residues long. CDR3 DNA: TGTGCCAGCAGTTTCTACAGGCAACAGCCCCAGCATTTT. Residues: CASSFYRQQPQHF.

This CDR3 reads CASSLEGGGSNEQFF. DNA of the CDR3: TGTGCCAGCAGCTTGGAGGGCGGGGGGTCCAATGAGCAGTTCTTC. The chain couples TRBV11-2 to TRBJ2-1; 8 positions agree with TRBD2. Germline CDR1 SGHAT, CDR2 FQNNGV. V was pared by 3 bases and J by 6 bases, with 7 bases of the junction left unmatched. The CDR3 loop spans 15 amino acids.

This rearrangement joins TRBV28 to TRBJ1-1; 7 nucleotides match TRBD1. This CDR3 contains 11 residues. Germline trimming cut 5 bases from V and 13 bases from J; bases unmatched to any gene: 7. CDR1 and CDR2 (germline): MDHEN, SYDVKM. Here the CDR3 reads CASSDRALGFF. CDR3 sequence (DNA): TGTGCCAGCAGTGACAGGGCCCTGGGTTTCTTT.

This clone was detected only once. This rearrangement joins TRBV15 to TRBJ2-5, with D perhaps TRBD1 or TRBD2 (6 bases each). The CDR3 is 16 amino acids. Trimming removed 0 bases from V and 5 bases from J, with 16 bases in between. CDR1 and CDR2 from the germline V gene are LNHNV and YYDKDF (reference sequence). CDR3 sequence (DNA): TGTGCCACCAGCAGAGATGGGGGGCAGGCGTGGGAGACCCAGTACTTC. Its protein is CATSRDGGQAWETQYF.

The chain uses TRBV5-6 and TRBJ2-3; D might be TRBD2 (5 bases). There are 15 residues in the CDR3. Germline assignment: CDR1 SGHDT and CDR2 YYEEEE. Trimming shortened V by 5 bases and J by 2 bases, and 15 bases separated the two germline ends. CDR3 sequence reads: CASRSMDLFTDTQYF. CDR3 DNA sequence: TGTGCCAGCAGGTCGATGGACTTGTTCACAGATACGCAGTATTTT.

The CDR3 here is CASSGAVRYGYTF. The CDR3 DNA follows: TGTGCCAGCAGCGGAGCAGTGAGATATGGCTACACCTTC. V and J are TRBV4-2 and TRBJ1-2; no clear D gene. Trimming removed 5 bases from V and 5 bases from J, with 12 bases in between. Germline V CDR1 and CDR2: LGHNA, YNFKEQ. The CDR3 is 13 residues long.

The gene calls are TRBV5-1 and TRBJ2-7, with TRBD2 matching 7 bases. The CDR3 length is 15 residues. The V gene end was trimmed by 4 bases and the J gene end by 3 bases; junction bases not matched to a gene: 10. Germline values: CDR1 SGHRS, CDR2 YFSETQ. The CDR3 loop reads CASSRDERTSYEQYF. The CDR3 bases are TGCGCCAGCAGCCGTGATGAAAGGACTAGCTACGAGCAGTACTTC.

Here the CDR3 reads CASSVSTGPDTQYF. DNA of the CDR3: TGTGCCAGCAGCGTCTCGACAGGTCCGGATACGCAGTATTTT. The chain has TRBV11-2 and TRBJ2-3; TRBD1 is a possible D gene (6 bases). The CDR3 spans 14 residues. Per the germline V gene, CDR1 is SGHAT and CDR2 is FQNNGV. The V end was cut by 5 bases, the J end by 6 bases, with 15 bases between.

The rearrangement uses TRBV28 and TRBJ2-1; TRBD1 aligns across 9 bases. Per the germline V gene, CDR1 is MDHEN and CDR2 is SYDVKM. With V trimmed by 6 bases and J by 1 base, 10 bases remained unmatched. The length of the CDR3 is 17 residues. CDR3 residues: CASSTYSGTGSYNEQFF. DNA for the CDR3: TGTGCCAGCAGCACCTACTCCGGGACAGGGTCCTACAATGAGCAGTTCTTC.

The gene calls are TRBV5-5 and TRBJ2-2; D not certain. The V end was cut by 2 bases, the J end by 1 base, with 9 bases between. CDR1 and CDR2 from the germline V gene are SGHKS and YYEKEE (reference sequence). The CDR3 has 15 amino acids. DNA of the CDR3: TGTGCCAGCAGCTTAAGGGCGGAGAACACCGGGGAGCTGTTTTTT. It translates to CASSLRAENTGELFF.

V usage is TRBV7-2 and J usage is TRBJ2-1, with unresolved D. Germline V lookup: CDR1 SGHTA, CDR2 FQGNSA. V lost 5 bases, J lost 0 bases, and 11 bases lay in between. CDR3 length: 15 amino acids. The CDR3 DNA sequence: TGTGCCAGCAGCCATGCGGAGAGCTCCTACAATGAGCAGTTCTTC. It yields the protein CASSHAESSYNEQFF.